Shown below are 31 T cell receptor beta chains from a single sample sequenced in a study of shared clonotypes between healthy human individuals. Assay: immunoSEQ multiplex PCR; the TCRdb copy retains only in-frame clones and omits some. The table lists about 490,000 clones, about 78% of them singletons. Sequencing was done on a sample of PBMCs. The origin of the receptors is a woman in her thirties or forties in good health. Some clones in this sample may be carry-over from other donors' samples.

The chain couples TRBV15 to TRBJ2-7; D not resolved. Trimming shortened V by 4 bases and J by 3 bases, and 16 bases separated the two germline ends. The CDR3 consists of 15 residues. Germline V gives CDR1 LNHNV, CDR2 YYDKDF (reference sequence). CDR3 bases: TGTGCCACCAGCACGGAGCCGTACCTCCTCTACGAGCAGTACTTC. Its protein product is CATSTEPYLLYEQYF.

A note on this clone: An end of the junction differs from the germline gene, which may be a read error. CDR3 DNA: TGCAGCGTTAAAGACTATACCAGCCAAGAGACCCAGTACTTC. It codes for CSVKDYTSQETQYF. The V call is TRBV29-1, the J call TRBJ2-5, with a tentative D call TRBD2 (5 bases). The CDR3 is 14 residues long. Germline CDR1 SQVTM, CDR2 ANQGSEA. Combining the CDR3 with reference TRBV29-1 and TRBJ2-5 gives the whole variable domain SAVISQKPSRDICQRGTSLTIQCQVDSQVTMMFWYRQQPGQSLTLIATANQGSEATYESGFVIDKFPISRPNLTFSTLTVSNMSPEDSSIYLCSVKDYTSQETQYFGPGTRLLVL.

The J gene is TRBJ2-1, the V gene TRBV9, with 11 bases that match TRBD2. This CDR3 comprises 16 residues. Germline trimming cut 6 bases from V and 1 base from J; bases unmatched to any gene: 6. Germline CDR1 reads SGDLS; CDR2 reads YYNGEE. CDR3 amino acids: CASTVSGRESYNEQFF. The DNA of the CDR3 is TGTGCCAGCACCGTTAGCGGGAGGGAATCCTACAATGAGCAGTTCTTC.

V usage is TRBV2 and J usage is TRBJ1-5; weak D call: TRBD1 (5 bases). With 7 bases removed from V and 0 bases from J, the gap between germline ends came to 10 bases. Germline loops: CDR1 SNHLY, CDR2 FYNNEI. The CDR3 totals 14 residues. The CDR3 protein is CASNGDYSNQPQHF. In nucleotides, the CDR3 is TGTGCCAGCAATGGGGACTATAGCAATCAGCCCCAGCATTTT.

This clone has a single count. J is TRBJ1-2 and V is TRBV30; D unclear. Trimming shortened V by 3 bases and J by 1 base, and 3 bases separated the two germline ends. The CDR3 sequence is 11 residues long. CDR1 and CDR2 (germline): GTSNPN, SVGIG (reference sequence). CDR3 in amino acids: CAWSLNYGYTF. The CDR3 DNA reads TGTGCCTGGAGCCTTAACTATGGCTACACCTTC.

This sequence joins TRBV7-2 and TRBJ2-7, with TRBD1 matching over 7 bases. This CDR3 has 16 amino acids. J was trimmed by 0 bases and V by 1 base; bases with no gene match: 6. Germline CDR1 reads SGHTA; CDR2 reads FQGNSA. In DNA, the CDR3 is TGTGCCAGCAGCTTAGTGGCCTCAGGGGGCTCCTACGAGCAGTACTTC. Encoded protein: CASSLVASGGSYEQYF.

V gene TRBV5-1 combines with J gene TRBJ2-7, with 9 positions matching TRBD2. Trimming cost V 2 bases and J 2 bases; bases outside gene matches: 2. This CDR3 has 14 amino acids. The germline V gene has CDR1 SGHRS and CDR2 YFSETQ. CDR3 nucleotide sequence: TGCGCCAGCAGCTTTGCTAGCGGGACCTACGAGCAGTACTTC. It is translated as CASSFASGTYEQYF.

The chain carries TRBV4-1 and TRBJ2-1, with 10 bases lining up with TRBD2. V was clipped by 3 bases and J by 5 bases; unmatched bases: 7. CDR1 MGHRA and CDR2 YSYEKL come from the germline V gene. This CDR3 spans 16 amino acids. The CDR3: CASSHPGLAVHNEQFF. CDR3 nucleotides: TGCGCCAGCAGCCACCCTGGACTAGCGGTACACAATGAGCAGTTCTTC.

This clone came up once. This chain links TRBV30 with TRBJ1-1; D not resolved. The germline V gene encodes CDR1 GTSNPN and CDR2 SVGIG (reference sequence). The CDR3 spans 13 residues. Deletions cut 6 bases from V and 1 base from J, with 12 bases between. The DNA of the CDR3 is TGTGCCTGTTGTGGGGAGGGGAACACTGAAGCTTTCTTT. Translated: CACCGEGNTEAFF.

This rearrangement joins TRBV9 to TRBJ2-5; 9 positions match TRBD1. The J segment lost 5 bases and the V segment lost 0 bases, leaving 14 bases of the junction unmatched. Germline assignment: CDR1 SGDLS and CDR2 YYNGEE. The CDR3 loop spans 18 amino acids. In DNA, the CDR3 is TGTGCCAGCAGCGTAGCTACGGGGACAGGGATCAAGGGGGAGACCCAGTACTTC. It translates to CASSVATGTGIKGETQYF.

This chain links TRBV5-8 with TRBJ2-7; D is possibly TRBD2 (6 bases). This CDR3 spans 15 amino acids. The germline V gene encodes CDR1 SGHTS and CDR2 YDEGEE. The V and J ends lost 4 bases and 3 bases respectively, with 17 bases between them. The CDR3 loop is CASSGSEGPRYEQYF. In DNA form, the CDR3 reads TGTGCCAGCAGCGGATCGGAGGGGCCCCGCTACGAGCAGTACTTC.

CDR3 sequence: CASSLAGLGAFF. The CDR3 nucleotides read TGTGCCAGCAGCTTAGCTGGGCTGGGGGCTTTCTTT. The chain links TRBV7-8 to TRBJ1-1; D remains ambiguous. This CDR3 region has 12 residues. Looked up from germline, CDR1 is SGHVS and CDR2 is FQNEAQ. V lost 0 bases, J lost 11 bases, and 10 bases lay in between.

The chain combines TRBV15 with TRBJ2-5; D is possibly TRBD1 or TRBD2 (5 bases each). Trimming removed 3 bases from V and 5 bases from J, with 10 bases in between. CDR1 is LNHNV, CDR2 YYDKDF, per germline (reference sequence). CDR3 length equals 13 residues. Here the CDR3 reads CATSRGRGETQYF. For the CDR3, the DNA is TGTGCCACCAGCAGGGGACGTGGGGAGACCCAGTACTTC.

This chain links TRBV30 with TRBJ2-1; 7 positions agree with TRBD1. The CDR3 runs to 15 residues. J was trimmed by 1 base and V by 6 bases; bases with no gene match: 9. The germline CDR1 and CDR2 sequences are GTSNPN and SVGIG (reference sequence). CDR3 DNA sequence: TGTGCCTGCCTTAGGGACAGACCTTCCTACAATGAGCAGTTCTTC. Protein sequence: CACLRDRPSYNEQFF.

This chain uses TRBV10-3 with TRBJ1-2; no firm D call. The germline V gene encodes CDR1 ENHRY and CDR2 SYGVKD. V lost 0 bases, J lost 5 bases, and 13 bases lay in between. This CDR3 has 15 amino acids. The CDR3 here is CAISESGTASYGYTF. The DNA for the CDR3 is TGTGCCATCAGTGAGTCAGGCACAGCCTCATATGGCTACACCTTC.

The V gene is TRBV27, the J gene TRBJ2-3; D tentatively fits TRBD1 or TRBD2 (6 bases each). Per germline, CDR1 MNHEY and CDR2 SMNVEV (reference sequence). The CDR3 extends over 15 amino acids. Deletions cut 1 base from V and 4 bases from J, with 12 bases between. The CDR3 coding sequence is TGTGCCAGCAGTTTATGGCGTGGGGGGCCAGATACGCAGTATTTT. Protein product: CASSLWRGGPDTQYF.

CDR3 coding DNA: TGTGCCAGCAGCTTATACAGGTCCTCCTACGAGCAGTACTTC. It yields the protein CASSLYRSSYEQYF. The chain joins TRBV7-2 to TRBJ2-7; D possibly corresponds to TRBD1 (5 bases). Germline assignment: CDR1 SGHTA and CDR2 FQGNSA. Trimming removed 2 bases from V and 0 bases from J, with 8 bases in between. CDR3 size: 14 residues.

The chain uses TRBV30 and TRBJ1-6; D is ambiguous. The length of the CDR3 is 14 residues. Trimming stripped 8 bases from V and 3 bases from J, with 14 bases between. Germline V gene lookup returns CDR1 GTSNPN and CDR2 SVGIG (reference sequence). The CDR3 region has the DNA TGTGCCGCCCAAGGCCCGGGCTATAATTCACCCCTCCACTTT. This translates into CAAQGPGYNSPLHF.

This clone was detected once. CDR3 DNA sequence: TGTGCCAGCAGCTTAGGTAGCGGCTCCTACAATGAGCAGTTCTTC. This sequence encodes CASSLGSGSYNEQFF. The chain combines TRBV7-3 with TRBJ2-1; maybe TRBD2 (6 bases). From germline, CDR1 is SGHTA and CDR2 FQGTGA. This CDR3 comprises 15 residues. Between the trimmed V and J ends, which lost 2 bases and 0 bases, there was a span of 8 bases.

The V and J genes are TRBV5-4 and TRBJ1-1; a possible D gene is TRBD1 (6 bases). Per germline, CDR1 SGHNT and CDR2 YYREEE (reference sequence). The length of the CDR3 is 13 residues. The germline V and J ends were trimmed by 0 bases and 11 bases, with 14 bases remaining between them. This CDR3 reads CASSLAVGGGAFF. The CDR3 DNA is TGTGCCAGCAGCTTGGCCGTGGGGGGCGGCGCTTTCTTT.

The chain employs TRBV30 and TRBJ2-1; D is perhaps TRBD2 (5 bases). V was clipped by 4 bases and J by 4 bases, with 20 bases between them. This CDR3 region has 16 residues. Looked up from germline, CDR1 is GTSNPN and CDR2 is SVGIG (reference sequence). This chain's CDR3 is CAWTQTTRRPYNEQFF. As DNA, the CDR3 is TGTGCCTGGACCCAAACCACTAGGCGGCCATACAATGAGCAGTTCTTC.

CDR3 sequence (DNA): TGTGCCAGCAGCCCTCGGGGACTAGCGGATACGCAGTATTTT. Translating gives CASSPRGLADTQYF. The chain recombines TRBV6-5 with TRBJ2-3, with 10 bases that match TRBD2. Germline lookup yields CDR1 MNHEY and CDR2 SVGAGI. The CDR3 totals 14 residues. V trimming: 6 bases; J trimming: 6 bases; junction bases outside the gene matches: 6.

The V call is TRBV29-1, the J call TRBJ2-4; possibly TRBD1 or TRBD2 for D (6 bases each). The germline CDR1 and CDR2 sequences are SQVTM and ANQGSEA. The CDR3 contains 14 residues. V lost 4 bases, J lost 5 bases, and 15 bases lay in between. CDR3 coding DNA: TGCAGCGTTGCGGGAGCGGCAGGGGAAAACATTCAGTACTTC. Protein sequence: CSVAGAAGENIQYF.

The chain combines TRBV6-5 with TRBJ2-7, with 9 bases fitting TRBD1. Germline lookup yields CDR1 MNHEY and CDR2 SVGAGI. Trimming cost V 2 bases and J 6 bases; bases outside gene matches: 8. CDR3 length: 15 residues. CDR3 in DNA: TGTGCCAGCAGTTACCTCGGGACAGGGCACCCCGAGCAGTACTTC. It is translated as CASSYLGTGHPEQYF.

Worth noting for this clone: Other DNA sequences in the sample encode the same CDR3. The rearrangement joins TRBV30 to TRBJ2-3; D unclear. Looked up from germline, CDR1 is GTSNPN and CDR2 is SVGIG (reference sequence). The CDR3 loop spans 13 amino acids. The germline V and J ends were trimmed by 2 bases and 1 base, with 7 bases remaining between them. CDR3 nucleotides: TGTGCCTGGAGTCCAAGCGGCACAGATACGCAGTATTTT. Its translation is CAWSPSGTDTQYF.

The rearrangement uses TRBV15 and TRBJ1-5; tentative D call: TRBD1 (5 bases). The CDR3 sequence is 14 residues long. CDR1 is LNHNV, CDR2 YYDKDF, per germline (reference sequence). Trimming stripped 3 bases from V and 7 bases from J, with 13 bases between. The CDR3 region has the DNA TGTGCCACCAGCAGCCTTCTGACAGTCCAGCCCCAGCATTTT. Translated: CATSSLLTVQPQHF.

V is TRBV5-5 and J is TRBJ2-7; D possibly corresponds to TRBD2 (5 bases). Germline-derived CDR1 and CDR2 are SGHKS and YYEKEE (reference sequence). The CDR3 totals 13 residues. V lost 4 bases and J 4 bases, leaving 12 bases between the germline ends. The CDR3 reads CASSIRGWYEQYF. The CDR3 bases are TGTGCCAGCAGCATACGGGGTTGGTACGAGCAGTACTTC. The full variable domain, its missing parts supplied by reference TRBV5-5 and TRBJ2-7, is DAGVTQSPTHLIKTRGQQVTLRCSPISGHKSVSWYQQVLGQGPQFIFQYYEKEERGRGNFPDRFSARQFPNYSSELNVNALLLGDSALYLCASSIRGWYEQYFGPGTRLTVT.

For the CDR3, the DNA is TGTGCCAGCAGTTTAGGAGGGTCCCGTTACGAGCAGTACTTC. Amino acids: CASSLGGSRYEQYF. The rearrangement links TRBV28 to TRBJ2-7, with D possibly being TRBD2 (6 bases). The CDR3 is made up of 14 amino acids. V lost 2 bases and J lost 4, with 12 bases in between. CDR1 is MDHEN and CDR2 is SYDVKM in the germline V gene.

The genes are TRBV27 and TRBJ2-7, with D perhaps matching TRBD2 (7 bases). CDR3 length: 14 amino acids. Germline loops: CDR1 MNHEY, CDR2 SMNVEV (reference sequence). V lost 8 bases and J lost 6, with 20 bases in between. DNA of the CDR3: TGTGCCAGCGCGAAGGGGGGAGGGGAGGTCGAGCAGTACTTC. It encodes CASAKGGGEVEQYF.

V usage is TRBV18 and J usage is TRBJ2-3; D uncertain. Germline values: CDR1 KGHSH, CDR2 LQKENI. The CDR3 is 12 residues long. The germline V and J ends were trimmed by 3 bases and 4 bases, with 5 bases remaining between them. As DNA, the CDR3 is TGTGCCAGCTCACCCGCCGCAGATACGCAGTATTTT. This gives the protein CASSPAADTQYF.

DNA of the CDR3: TGTGCCAGCAGCGTAGTACGGGCAGGGGCGAACACCGGGGAGCTGTTTTTT. Its translation is CASSVVRAGANTGELFF. The V call is TRBV9, the J call TRBJ2-2, with D possibly matching TRBD1 (6 bases). CDR1 SGDLS and CDR2 YYNGEE come from the germline V gene. The CDR3 is made up of 17 amino acids. Trimming took 0 bases from V and 0 from J, leaving 12 bases between them.